The source of this T cell receptor (beta chain) is a study of molecular identifiers for immune sequencing clone quantification. Turning to the study itself: RNA, taken in replicates from roughly 21,000 or 96,000 naive CD8 cells, was split five ways, with four sequenced.

Study-wide findings and caveats: Over 97% of effector molecules, but under 1% in naive cells, were held by clones with more than 20 RNA copies.

Sorting selected naive CD8 T cells with a CD8+CD4-CCR7+CD45RA+ phenotype. Bulk TCR libraries used previously described methods and listed TCR primers. TCRdb processed the PCR reads anew with MiXCR; each CDR3 protein has one entry. In the table there are fewer than 350,000 distinct CDR3 sequences, 20% to 25% of which are singletons. There are many counts of this clonotype. The antigen is undetermined. CDR1 is SGHRS, CDR2 YFSETQ, per germline. The CDR3 is 14 residues long. V shed 0 bases and J shed 4 bases, with 8 bases lying between them. The receptor comes from a human donor in good health. Some libraries in this study had Jurkat cell RNA spiked in. The specimen was naive CD8+ T cells from blood, with Jurkat cell RNA spiked in. Described subset: FACS-sorted CD8+CD4-CCR7+CD45RA+ naive T cells. This rearrangement joins TRBV5-1 to TRBJ2-1; D uncertain. The CDR3 region has the DNA TGCGCCAGCAGCTTGGCCAGTCCTTACAATGAGCAGTTCTTC. Protein: CASSLASPYNEQFF.